This section outlines one T cell receptor (beta chain) sequence together with its context. This entry comes from a study of blood T cell repertoires in COVID-19. Study information: Acute and convalescent COVID-19 specimens originated in the United States, Italy and Spain. From T cells, B-cell-depleted T cells, or PBMCs came the material, which was cDNA or gDNA.

Trimming at V came to 4 bases and at J to 6 bases, leaving 6 bases not matched to a gene. The germline CDR1 and CDR2 sequences are GTSNPN and SVGIG (reference sequence). There are 12 residues in the CDR3. Authors' processing steps: Reference gene primer amplification gave estimated nucleated cell counts. The assay was immunoSEQ multiplex PCR, and TCRdb's table has in-frame clones only and misses some. Clone size and the V and J calls come from that table; the DNA yielded D and trimming. The sample records 280,000 or so clones, 85% being singletons. This receptor was obtained from a human donor in a cohort sampled during active COVID-19. The rearrangement links TRBV30 to TRBJ2-7; TRBD2 matches 7 bases. The source material was peripheral blood. The DNA for the CDR3 is TGTGCCTGGAAGTATGGGGGGGGCGAGCAGTACTTC. Translating gives CAWKYGGGEQYF.